What follows are 23 T cell receptor beta chains derived from one specimen sequenced in a study of T cells in Graves' hyperthyroidism and ophthalmopathy. Researchers amplified the TCR beta CDR3 regions from RNA transcripts. First-round RT-PCR with HTBI primers amplified the TCR CDR3 region. TCRdb analysed the multiplex PCR reads with MiXCR anew, one entry per CDR3 protein. In the table there are under 400,000 distinct CDR3 sequences, over 12% of which are singletons. The sequenced sample was blood. The receptors come from an older woman with Graves' ophthalmopathy.

The rearrangement uses TRBV15 and TRBJ2-7, with 10 bases matching TRBD2. V was pared by 2 bases and J by 5 bases, with 6 bases of the junction left unmatched. Looked up from germline, CDR1 is LNHNV and CDR2 is YYDKDF (reference sequence). The CDR3 contains 15 residues. As DNA, the CDR3 is TGTGCCACCAGCAGATCGGGGACTAGCGTCCACGAGCAGTACTTC. It yields the protein CATSRSGTSVHEQYF. Looking up the rest from reference TRBV15 and TRBJ2-7 gives the full variable domain: DAMVIQNPRYQVTQFGKPVTLSCSQTLNHNVMYWYQQKSSQAPKLLFHYYDKDFNNEADTPDNFQSRRPNTSFCFLDIRSPGLGDTAMYLCATSRSGTSVHEQYFGPGTRLTVT.

This clonotype was counted ten times or more. The gene calls are TRBV3-1 and TRBJ1-5; tentatively, D is TRBD1 (5 bases). V was cut by 2 bases and J by 2 bases, with 7 bases left in between. Germline V lookup: CDR1 LGHDT, CDR2 YNNKEL (reference sequence). CDR3 length: 14 amino acids. The CDR3 sequence: CASSQRGGNQPQHF. The CDR3 DNA sequence: TGTGCCAGCAGCCAACGGGGGGGCAATCAGCCCCAGCATTTT.

Ten or more counts support this clonotype. The genes are TRBV5-1 and TRBJ1-5; 8 positions match TRBD1. Germline CDR1 is SGHRS and CDR2 is YFSETQ. The V and J ends lost 3 bases and 4 bases, in that order; junction bases with no gene match: 6. CDR3 length: 15 residues. The CDR3 nucleotides are TGCGCCAGCAGCTCAGGACAGGGCGAAAATCAGCCCCAGCATTTT. As protein: CASSSGQGENQPQHF.

The CDR3 here is CASSSGTSLGEKLFF. DNA for the CDR3: TGTGCCAGCAGCTCCGGGACCTCATTGGGGGAAAAACTGTTTTTT. V is TRBV7-9 and J is TRBJ1-4; TRBD1 might be the D (5 bases). Trimming took 4 bases from V and 8 from J, leaving 17 bases between them. The CDR3 is 15 residues long. In germline, CDR1 is SEHNR, CDR2 FQNEAQ (reference sequence).

The J gene is TRBJ2-6, the V gene TRBV7-9, with no clear D. V dropped 8 bases and J dropped 0 bases, with 8 bases sitting between them. Per germline, CDR1 SEHNR and CDR2 FQNEAQ (reference sequence). This CDR3 is built from 14 residues. CDR3 nucleotides: TGTGCCAGCCTAGGGATCTCTGGGGCCAACGTCCTGACTTTC. Translating gives CASLGISGANVLTF.

This clonotype was detected only a few times. DNA of the CDR3: TGTGCCCGGAACCCTAGCAATCCCGGGGAGCTGTTTTTT. Translation: CARNPSNPGELFF. The V gene is TRBV30, the J gene TRBJ2-2; maybe TRBD2 (5 bases). Looked up from germline, CDR1 is GTSNPN and CDR2 is SVGIG (reference sequence). There are 13 residues in the CDR3. V was cut by 8 bases and J by 6 bases, with 16 bases left in between. Variable domain in full (rest from reference TRBV30 and TRBJ2-2): SQTIHQWPATLVQPVGSPLSLECTVEGTSNPNLYWYRQAAGRGLQLLFYSVGIGQISSEVPQNLSASRPQDRQFILSSKKLLLSDSGFYLCARNPSNPGELFFGEGSRLTVL.

This clonotype was counted only a few times. V usage is TRBV25-1 and J usage is TRBJ2-3, with unresolved D. Trimming removed 1 base from V and 3 bases from J, with 8 bases in between. This CDR3 is 14 amino acids long. The germline gives CDR1 MGHDK, CDR2 SYGVNS. CDR3 protein: CASSELYMTDTQYF. In DNA form, the CDR3 reads TGTGCCAGCAGTGAATTGTATATGACAGATACGCAGTATTTT.

This clonotype was counted ten times or more. The chain has TRBV5-1 and TRBJ1-6; TRBD1 matches at 7 bases. Trimming removed 7 bases from V and 7 bases from J; junction bases left unmatched: 8. Germline assignment: CDR1 SGHRS and CDR2 YFSETQ. There are 14 residues in the CDR3. CDR3 residues: CASGKGTENSPLHF. For the CDR3, the DNA is TGCGCCAGCGGCAAAGGGACAGAAAATTCACCCCTCCACTTT.

The chain couples TRBV27 to TRBJ2-7; 7 bases are shared with TRBD2. From germline, CDR1 is MNHEY and CDR2 SMNVEV (reference sequence). V shed 5 bases, J shed 0 bases, and the junction held 10 bases outside the gene matches. The CDR3 has 16 residues. The CDR3 DNA sequence: TGTGCCAGCAGTGGCCTTAGCGGGTTAAGCTCCTACGAGCAGTACTTC. Amino acid sequence: CASSGLSGLSSYEQYF.

On this clonotype itself: A much larger clone is a single base away; this may be a read error. The chain links TRBV30 to TRBJ2-3; TRBD1 matches 7 bases. From germline, CDR1 is GTSNPN and CDR2 SVGIG (reference sequence). J lost 6 bases, V lost 8 bases, and 14 bases had no gene match. This CDR3 region has 14 residues. The CDR3 DNA follows: TGTGCCAGAAGCCTGCAGGGGGTAGGGGATACGCAGTATTTT. Its translation is CARSLQGVGDTQYF.

This clonotype was observed a few times. The V and J genes are TRBV6-1 and TRBJ1-6; 7 bases align to TRBD1. V shed 5 bases and J 8 bases; nucleotides not matched to a gene: 3. The CDR3 consists of 13 residues. Germline V gene lookup returns CDR1 MNHNS and CDR2 SASEGT. The CDR3 sequence: CASSRDSYSPLHF. As DNA, the CDR3 is TGTGCCAGCAGTCGGGACAGCTATTCACCCCTCCACTTT.

Ten or more counts support this clonotype. This chain links TRBV30 with TRBJ2-7; 7 bases map to TRBD1. Losses at the gene ends were 0 bases for V and 2 bases for J; bases not matched to a gene: 4. The CDR3 length is 14 residues. Germline-derived CDR1 and CDR2 are GTSNPN and SVGIG (reference sequence). CDR3 sequence: CAWSVRQGPYEQYF. CDR3 in DNA: TGTGCCTGGAGTGTAAGACAGGGCCCCTACGAGCAGTACTTC.

In its sample, this clonotype was seen many times. V gene TRBV7-8 combines with J gene TRBJ2-7; tentatively, D is TRBD2 (5 bases). The CDR3 extends over 16 amino acids. Trimming stripped 5 bases from V and 5 bases from J, with 22 bases between. Per germline, CDR1 SGHVS and CDR2 FQNEAQ. CDR3 sequence reads: CASSINAAGSGNEQYF. DNA of the CDR3: TGTGCCAGCAGCATAAACGCCGCAGGTTCGGGGAACGAGCAGTACTTC. Complete variable domain (other parts from reference TRBV7-8 and TRBJ2-7): GAGVSQSPRYKVAKRGQDVALRCDPISGHVSLFWYQQALGQGPEFLTYFQNEAQLDKSGLPSDRFFAERPEGSVSTLKIQRTQQEDSAVYLCASSINAAGSGNEQYFGPGTRLTVT.

The sample holds one count of this clonotype. This chain joins TRBV10-3 and TRBJ2-2; a weak D match, TRBD1 (6 bases). Germline CDR1 is ENHRY and CDR2 is SYGVKD. This CDR3 comprises 12 residues. Between the trimmed V and J ends, which lost 6 bases and 4 bases, there was a span of 6 bases. This CDR3 is CAIRDSTGELFF. The DNA of the CDR3 is TGTGCCATCAGGGACAGCACCGGGGAGCTGTTTTTT.

This rearrangement joins TRBV28 to TRBJ1-5, with a weak D call TRBD1 (5 bases). Germline CDR1 is MDHEN and CDR2 is SYDVKM. The CDR3 covers 12 residues. With 6 bases removed from V and 6 bases from J, the gap between germline ends came to 9 bases. CDR3 DNA: TGTGCCAGCAGCAGGGTAGGTCAGCCCCAGCATTTT. It encodes CASSRVGQPQHF.

This clonotype was counted many times. The CDR3, as DNA: TGCAGCGTTGCCTTGGGACAGCCGATGGGCGTCCTGACTTTC. Amino acid sequence: CSVALGQPMGVLTF. This chain links TRBV29-1 with TRBJ2-6; 7 bases fit TRBD1. CDR3 length: 14 residues. Germline values: CDR1 SQVTM, CDR2 ANQGSEA. J gave up 12 bases and V 4 bases, and 12 bases lay outside the gene matches.

There are many counts of this clonotype. The rearrangement links TRBV5-5 to TRBJ2-3; a possible D gene is TRBD2 (6 bases). Trimming shortened V by 4 bases and J by 7 bases, and 16 bases separated the two germline ends. Germline CDR1 and CDR2: SGHKS and YYEKEE (reference sequence). The CDR3 totals 14 residues. CDR3 DNA sequence: TGTGCCAGCAGCCCCACTGGGGGACTGAATACGCAGTATTTT. Translation gives CASSPTGGLNTQYF.

A few counts support this clonotype. Sequence at one end of the junction differs from germline and may be a read error. This sequence joins TRBV6-1 and TRBJ2-1, with TRBD2 matching 8 bases. This CDR3 is built from 13 residues. Germline lookup yields CDR1 MNHNS and CDR2 SASEGT. CDR3 protein: CAIAGTLYNEQFF. DNA for the CDR3: TGCGCCATAGCGGGAACCCTCTACAATGAGCAGTTCTTC.

This clonotype was detected many times. The chain combines TRBV30 with TRBJ1-5; a possible D gene is TRBD1 (5 bases). The CDR3 spans 13 residues. V was pared by 2 bases and J by 4 bases, with 9 bases between. In germline, CDR1 is GTSNPN, CDR2 SVGIG (reference sequence). The CDR3 DNA reads TGTGCCTGGAGTACGAGGGGTAATCAGCCCCAGCATTTT. It is translated as CAWSTRGNQPQHF.

This clonotype appeared a few times. The gene calls are TRBV7-6 and TRBJ2-7; 7 bases agree with TRBD2. The CDR3 runs 16 residues. The germline V gene encodes CDR1 SGHVS and CDR2 FNYEAQ. Trimming at V came to 1 base and at J to 6 bases, leaving 12 bases not matched to a gene. This chain's CDR3 is CASSLGGGETMVEQYF. The CDR3 region has the DNA TGTGCCAGCAGCTTAGGGGGAGGGGAAACTATGGTCGAGCAGTACTTC.

The V gene is TRBV25-1, the J gene TRBJ2-2, with a weak D call TRBD2 (5 bases). The CDR3 is 11 residues long. V was shortened by 8 bases and J by 8 bases, with 9 bases between the two germline ends. CDR1 is MGHDK and CDR2 is SYGVNS in the germline V gene. CDR3 region: CASCAGGELFF. The CDR3, as DNA: TGTGCCAGCTGCGCGGGTGGGGAGCTGTTTTTT.

This clonotype was observed many times. The chain combines TRBV12-3 or TRBV12-4 with TRBJ2-3; TRBD2 agrees at 9 bases. The V and J ends lost 5 bases and 0 bases, in that order; junction bases with no gene match: 6. This CDR3 spans 16 amino acids. In DNA form, the CDR3 reads TGTGCCAGCAGTCCGCCGACTAGCGGAAGCACAGATACGCAGTATTTT. It codes for CASSPPTSGSTDTQYF.

The V and J genes are TRBV20-1 and TRBJ2-5; 9 bases are a match to TRBD2. This CDR3 region has 14 residues. From germline, CDR1 is DFQATT and CDR2 SNEGSKA (reference sequence). Losses at the gene ends were 2 bases for V and 5 bases for J; bases not matched to a gene: 6. CDR3 DNA: TGCAGTGCTAGAAATAGCGGGAGTTTTGAGACCCAGTACTTC. Its translation: CSARNSGSFETQYF.